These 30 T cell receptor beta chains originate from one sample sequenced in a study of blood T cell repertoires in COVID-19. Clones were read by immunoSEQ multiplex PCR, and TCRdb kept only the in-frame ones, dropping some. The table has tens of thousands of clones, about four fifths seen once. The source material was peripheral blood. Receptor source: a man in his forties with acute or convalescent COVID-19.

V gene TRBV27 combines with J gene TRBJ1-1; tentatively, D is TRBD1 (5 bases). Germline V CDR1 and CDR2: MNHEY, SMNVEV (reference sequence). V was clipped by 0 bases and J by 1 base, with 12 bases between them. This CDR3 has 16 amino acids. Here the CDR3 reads CASSLSNSGPNTEAFF. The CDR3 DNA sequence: TGTGCCAGCAGTTTATCGAATTCAGGGCCGAACACTGAAGCTTTCTTT.

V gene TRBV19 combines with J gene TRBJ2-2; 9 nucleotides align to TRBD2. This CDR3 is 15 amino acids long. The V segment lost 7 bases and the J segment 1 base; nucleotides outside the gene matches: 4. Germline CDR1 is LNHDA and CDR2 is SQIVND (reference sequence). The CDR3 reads CASKELAGNTGELFF. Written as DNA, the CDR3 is TGTGCCAGTAAGGAACTAGCGGGGAACACCGGGGAGCTGTTTTTT.

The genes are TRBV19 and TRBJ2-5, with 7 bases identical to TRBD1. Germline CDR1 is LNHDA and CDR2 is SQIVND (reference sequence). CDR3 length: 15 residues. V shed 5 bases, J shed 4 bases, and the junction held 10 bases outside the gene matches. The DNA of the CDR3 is TGTGCCAGTAGTGTTTACAGGGGTGGGGGAGAGACCCAGTACTTC. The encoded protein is CASSVYRGGGETQYF.

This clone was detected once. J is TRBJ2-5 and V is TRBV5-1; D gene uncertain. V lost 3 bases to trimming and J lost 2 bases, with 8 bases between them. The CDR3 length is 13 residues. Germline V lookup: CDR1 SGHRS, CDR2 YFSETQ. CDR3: CASSSPPQETQYF. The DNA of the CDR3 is TGCGCCAGCAGCTCCCCTCCTCAAGAGACCCAGTACTTC.

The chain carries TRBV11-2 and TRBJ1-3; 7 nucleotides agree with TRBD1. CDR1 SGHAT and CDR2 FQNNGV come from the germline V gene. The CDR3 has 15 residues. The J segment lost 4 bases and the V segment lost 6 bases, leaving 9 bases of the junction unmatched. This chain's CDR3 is CASRPNRGYGNTIYF. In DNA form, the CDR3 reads TGTGCCAGCAGACCGAACAGGGGCTACGGAAACACCATATATTTT. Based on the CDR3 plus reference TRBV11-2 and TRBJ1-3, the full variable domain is EAGVAQSPRYKIIEKRQSVAFWCNPISGHATLYWYQQILGQGPKLLIQFQNNGVVDDSQLPKDRFSAERLKGVDSTLKIQPAKLEDSAVYLCASRPNRGYGNTIYFGEGSWLTVV.

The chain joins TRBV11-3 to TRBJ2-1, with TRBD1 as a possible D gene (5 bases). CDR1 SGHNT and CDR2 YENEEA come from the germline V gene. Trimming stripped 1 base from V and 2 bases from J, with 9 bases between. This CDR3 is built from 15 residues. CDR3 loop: CASSLGQGPYNEQFF. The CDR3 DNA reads TGTGCCAGCAGCTTAGGGCAGGGTCCCTACAATGAGCAGTTCTTC. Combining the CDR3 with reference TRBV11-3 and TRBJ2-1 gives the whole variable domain EAGVVQSPRYKIIEKKQPVAFWCNPISGHNTLYWYLQNLGQGPELLIRYENEEAVDDSQLPKDRFSAERLKGVDSTLKIQPAELGDSAVYLCASSLGQGPYNEQFFGPGTRLTVL.

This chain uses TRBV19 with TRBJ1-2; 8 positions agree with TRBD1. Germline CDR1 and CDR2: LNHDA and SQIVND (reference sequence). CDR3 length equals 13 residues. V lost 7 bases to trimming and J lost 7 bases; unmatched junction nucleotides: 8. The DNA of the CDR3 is TGTGCCAGTACCGCTCAGGGGGCGCGTGGCTACACCTTC. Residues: CASTAQGARGYTF.

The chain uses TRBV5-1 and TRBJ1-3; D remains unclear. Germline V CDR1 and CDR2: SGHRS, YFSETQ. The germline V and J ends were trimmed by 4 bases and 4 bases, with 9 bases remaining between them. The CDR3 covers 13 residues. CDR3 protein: CASSTELGNTIYF. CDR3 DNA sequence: TGCGCCAGCAGCACAGAATTGGGAAACACCATATATTTT.

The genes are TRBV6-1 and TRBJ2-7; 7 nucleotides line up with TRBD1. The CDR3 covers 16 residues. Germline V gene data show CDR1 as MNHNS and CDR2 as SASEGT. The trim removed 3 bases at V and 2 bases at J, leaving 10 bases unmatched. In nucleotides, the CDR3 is TGTGCCAGCAGTGAGATTTCCCAGGGGGAACCCTACGAGCAGTACTTC. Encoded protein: CASSEISQGEPYEQYF.

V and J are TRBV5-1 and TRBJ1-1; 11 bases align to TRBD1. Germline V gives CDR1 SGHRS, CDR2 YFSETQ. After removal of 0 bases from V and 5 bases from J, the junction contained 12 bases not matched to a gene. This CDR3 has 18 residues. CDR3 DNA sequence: TGCGCCAGCAGCTTGGGTACCGGGACAGGGGGTGATAGGACTGAAGCTTTCTTT. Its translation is CASSLGTGTGGDRTEAFF. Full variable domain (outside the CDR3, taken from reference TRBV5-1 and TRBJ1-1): KAGVTQTPRYLIKTRGQQVTLSCSPISGHRSVSWYQQTPGQGLQFLFEYFSETQRNKGNFPGRFSGRQFSNSRSEMNVSTLELGDSALYLCASSLGTGTGGDRTEAFFGQGTRLTVV.

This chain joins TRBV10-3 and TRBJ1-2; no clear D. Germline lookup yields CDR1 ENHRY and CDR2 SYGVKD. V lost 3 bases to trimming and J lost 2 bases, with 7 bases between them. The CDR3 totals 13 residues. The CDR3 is CAISETPNYGYTF. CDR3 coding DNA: TGTGCCATCAGTGAAACACCGAACTATGGCTACACCTTC.

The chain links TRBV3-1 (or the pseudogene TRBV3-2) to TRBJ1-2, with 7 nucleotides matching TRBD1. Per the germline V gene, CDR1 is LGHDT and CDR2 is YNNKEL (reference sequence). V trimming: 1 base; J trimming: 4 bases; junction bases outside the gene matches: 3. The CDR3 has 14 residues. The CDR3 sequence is CASSQGQGVYGYTF. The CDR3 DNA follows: TGTGCCAGCAGCCAAGGACAGGGAGTCTATGGCTACACCTTC.

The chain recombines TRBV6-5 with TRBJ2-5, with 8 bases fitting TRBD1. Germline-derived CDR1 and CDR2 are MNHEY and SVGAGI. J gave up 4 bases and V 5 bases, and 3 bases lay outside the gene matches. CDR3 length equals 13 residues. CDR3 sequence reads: CASSPQGAETQYF. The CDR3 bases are TGTGCCAGCAGTCCTCAGGGGGCAGAGACCCAGTACTTC.

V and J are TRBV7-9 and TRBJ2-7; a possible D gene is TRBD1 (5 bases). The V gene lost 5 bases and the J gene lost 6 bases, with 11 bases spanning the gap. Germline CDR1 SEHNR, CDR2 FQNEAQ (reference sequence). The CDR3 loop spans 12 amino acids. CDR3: CASSLTVGEQYF. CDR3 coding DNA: TGTGCCAGCAGCCTGACAGTAGGCGAGCAGTACTTC.

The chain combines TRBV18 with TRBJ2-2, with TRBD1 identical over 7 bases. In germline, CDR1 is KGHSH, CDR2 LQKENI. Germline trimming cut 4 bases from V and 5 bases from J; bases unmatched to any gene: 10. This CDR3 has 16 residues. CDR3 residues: CASSQKGQTSTGELFF. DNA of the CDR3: TGTGCCAGCTCACAGAAGGGACAGACTTCTACCGGGGAGCTGTTTTTT.

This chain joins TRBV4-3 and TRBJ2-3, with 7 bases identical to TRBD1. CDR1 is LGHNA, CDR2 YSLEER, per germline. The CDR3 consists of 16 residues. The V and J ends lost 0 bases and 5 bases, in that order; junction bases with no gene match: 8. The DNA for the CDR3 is TGCGCCAGCAGCCAAGAACTAGGGGGCGAGAGAGATACGCAGTATTTT. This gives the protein CASSQELGGERDTQYF.

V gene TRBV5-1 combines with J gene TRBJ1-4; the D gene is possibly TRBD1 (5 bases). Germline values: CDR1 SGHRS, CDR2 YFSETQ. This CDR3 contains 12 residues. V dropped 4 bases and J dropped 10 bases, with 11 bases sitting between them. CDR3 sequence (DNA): TGCGCCAGCAGCCTCGACCAGGGAAAACTGTTTTTT. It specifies CASSLDQGKLFF.

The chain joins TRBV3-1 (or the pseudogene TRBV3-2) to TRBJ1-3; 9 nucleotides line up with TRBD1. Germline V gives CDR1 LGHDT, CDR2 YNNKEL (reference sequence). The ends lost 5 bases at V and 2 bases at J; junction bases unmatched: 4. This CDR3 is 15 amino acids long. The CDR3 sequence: CASSWDRDAGNTIYF. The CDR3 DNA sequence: TGTGCCAGCAGCTGGGACAGGGATGCTGGAAACACCATATATTTT.

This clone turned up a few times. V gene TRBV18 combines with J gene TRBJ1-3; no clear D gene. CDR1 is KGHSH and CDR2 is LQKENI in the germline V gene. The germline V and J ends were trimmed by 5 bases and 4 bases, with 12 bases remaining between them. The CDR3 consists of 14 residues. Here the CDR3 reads CASSMLGLGNTIYF. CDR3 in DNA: TGTGCCAGCTCAATGCTAGGACTGGGAAACACCATATATTTT.

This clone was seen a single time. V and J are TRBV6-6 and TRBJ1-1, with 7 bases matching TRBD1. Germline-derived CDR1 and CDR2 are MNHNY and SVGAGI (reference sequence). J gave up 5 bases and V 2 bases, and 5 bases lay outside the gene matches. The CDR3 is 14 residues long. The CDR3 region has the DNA TGTGCCAGCAGTTACCTCGACAGGGCTACTGAAGCTTTCTTT. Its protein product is CASSYLDRATEAFF.

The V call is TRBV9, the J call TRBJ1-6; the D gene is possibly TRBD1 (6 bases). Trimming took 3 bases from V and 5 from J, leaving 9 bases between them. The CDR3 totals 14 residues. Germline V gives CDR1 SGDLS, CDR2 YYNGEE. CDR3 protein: CASSAQGDNSPLHF. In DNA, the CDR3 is TGTGCCAGCAGCGCACAGGGAGATAATTCACCCCTCCACTTT.

CDR3 in DNA: TGTGCCAGTAGTCAAGACAGGGGGACTAGCACAGATACGCAGTATTTT. It yields the protein CASSQDRGTSTDTQYF. The chain is built from TRBV19 and TRBJ2-3, with 9 bases lining up with TRBD1. Looked up from germline, CDR1 is LNHDA and CDR2 is SQIVND (reference sequence). The J segment lost 0 bases and the V segment lost 5 bases, leaving 6 bases of the junction unmatched. This CDR3 spans 16 amino acids.

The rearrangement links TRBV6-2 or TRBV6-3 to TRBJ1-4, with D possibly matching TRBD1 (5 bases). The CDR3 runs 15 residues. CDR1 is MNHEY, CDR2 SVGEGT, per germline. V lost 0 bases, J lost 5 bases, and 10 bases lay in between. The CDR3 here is CASSYSAGPNEKLFF. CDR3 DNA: TGTGCCAGCAGTTACTCCGCAGGGCCCAATGAAAAACTGTTTTTT.

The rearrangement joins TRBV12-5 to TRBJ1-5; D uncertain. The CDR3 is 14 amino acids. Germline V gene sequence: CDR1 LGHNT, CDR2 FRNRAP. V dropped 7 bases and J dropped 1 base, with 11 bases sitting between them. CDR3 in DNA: TGTGCTAGTGTTCTGAGCTTAAGCAATCAGCCCCAGCATTTT. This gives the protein CASVLSLSNQPQHF.

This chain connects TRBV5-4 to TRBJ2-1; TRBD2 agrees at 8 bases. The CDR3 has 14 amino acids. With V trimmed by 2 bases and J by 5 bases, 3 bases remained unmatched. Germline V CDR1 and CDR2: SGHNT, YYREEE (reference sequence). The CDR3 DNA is TGTGCCAGCAGCTTTCGGGGGGGCGACAATGAGCAGTTCTTC. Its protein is CASSFRGGDNEQFF.

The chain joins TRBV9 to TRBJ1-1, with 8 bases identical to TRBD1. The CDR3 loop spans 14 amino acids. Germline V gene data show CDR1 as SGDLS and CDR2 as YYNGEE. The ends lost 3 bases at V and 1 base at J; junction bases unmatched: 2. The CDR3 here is CASSEGQGNTEAFF. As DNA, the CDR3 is TGTGCCAGCAGCGAAGGACAGGGGAACACTGAAGCTTTCTTT.

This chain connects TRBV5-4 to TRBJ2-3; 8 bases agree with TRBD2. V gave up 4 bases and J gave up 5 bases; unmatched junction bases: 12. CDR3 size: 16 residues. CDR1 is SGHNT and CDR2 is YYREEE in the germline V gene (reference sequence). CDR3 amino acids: CASSTPLGAGGDTQYF. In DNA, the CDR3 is TGTGCCAGCAGCACGCCCCTGGGCGCGGGGGGAGATACGCAGTATTTT.

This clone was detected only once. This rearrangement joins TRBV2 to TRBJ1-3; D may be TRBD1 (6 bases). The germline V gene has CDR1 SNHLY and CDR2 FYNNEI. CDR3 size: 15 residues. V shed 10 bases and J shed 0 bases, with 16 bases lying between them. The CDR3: CAKSRDTSSGNTIYF. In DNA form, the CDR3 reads TGTGCCAAATCCCGGGACACGAGCTCTGGAAACACCATATATTTT. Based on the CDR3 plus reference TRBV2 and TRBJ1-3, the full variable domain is EPEVTQTPSHQVTQMGQEVILRCVPISNHLYFYWYRQILGQKVEFLVSFYNNEISEKSEIFDDQFSVERPDGSNFTLKIRSTKLEDSAMYFCAKSRDTSSGNTIYFGEGSWLTVV.

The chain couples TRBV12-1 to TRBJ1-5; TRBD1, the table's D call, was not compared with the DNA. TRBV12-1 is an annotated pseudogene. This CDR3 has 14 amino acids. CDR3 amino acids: CASSHRQGGQPQHF. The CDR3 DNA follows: TGTGCCAGCAGCCATCGACAGGGCGGGCAGCCCCAGCATTTT.

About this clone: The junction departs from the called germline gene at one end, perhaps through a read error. In DNA form, the CDR3 reads TGTGCCAGCAGTCTAGGACAGGGTCGATTGCACTTC. The encoded protein is CASSLGQGRLHF. The V gene is TRBV12-3 or TRBV12-4, the J gene TRBJ2-7, with 8 bases that match TRBD1. The CDR3 sequence is 12 residues long.